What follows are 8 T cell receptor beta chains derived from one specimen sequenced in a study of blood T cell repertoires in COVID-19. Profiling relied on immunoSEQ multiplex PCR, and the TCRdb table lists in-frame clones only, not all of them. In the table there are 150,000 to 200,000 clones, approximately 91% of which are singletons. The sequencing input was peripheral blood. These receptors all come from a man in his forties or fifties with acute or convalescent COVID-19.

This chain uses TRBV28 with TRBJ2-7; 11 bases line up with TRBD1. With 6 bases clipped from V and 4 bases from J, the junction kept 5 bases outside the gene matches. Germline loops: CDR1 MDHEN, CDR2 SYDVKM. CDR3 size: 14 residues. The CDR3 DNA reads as TGTGCCAGCAGGGGGACAGGGGGATTTTACGAGCAGTACTTC. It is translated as CASRGTGGFYEQYF.

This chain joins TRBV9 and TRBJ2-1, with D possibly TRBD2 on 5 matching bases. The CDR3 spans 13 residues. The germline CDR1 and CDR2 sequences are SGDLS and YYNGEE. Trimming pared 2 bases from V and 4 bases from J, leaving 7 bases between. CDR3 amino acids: CASSVTSYNEQFF. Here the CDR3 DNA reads TGTGCCAGCAGCGTTACTAGTTACAATGAGCAGTTCTTC.

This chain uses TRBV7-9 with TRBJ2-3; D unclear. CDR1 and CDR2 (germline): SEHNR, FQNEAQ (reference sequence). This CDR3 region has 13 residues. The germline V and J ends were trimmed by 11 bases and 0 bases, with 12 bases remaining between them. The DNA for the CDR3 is TGTGCCGGCTCCCACGCTAGCACAGATACGCAGTATTTT. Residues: CAGSHASTDTQYF. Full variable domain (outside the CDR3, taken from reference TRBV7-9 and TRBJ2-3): DTGVSQNPRHKITKRGQNVTFRCDPISEHNRLYWYRQTLGQGPEFLTYFQNEAQLEKSRLLSDRFSAERPKGSFSTLEIQRTEQGDSAMYLCAGSHASTDTQYFGPGTRLTVL.

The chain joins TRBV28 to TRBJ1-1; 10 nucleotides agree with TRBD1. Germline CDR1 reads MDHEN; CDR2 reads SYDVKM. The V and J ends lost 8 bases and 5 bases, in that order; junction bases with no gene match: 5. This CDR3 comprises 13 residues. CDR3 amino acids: CASWDRGGTEAFF. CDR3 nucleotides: TGTGCCAGCTGGGACAGGGGAGGGACTGAAGCTTTCTTT.

The DNA of the CDR3 is TGCGCCAGCAGGGAGGACAGGGATGGGACTGAAGCTTTCTTT. Translated: CASREDRDGTEAFF. The chain recombines TRBV10-1 with TRBJ1-1; 8 bases map to TRBD1. Losses at the gene ends were 6 bases for V and 5 bases for J; bases not matched to a gene: 8. CDR1 is WNHNN and CDR2 is SYGVQD in the germline V gene (reference sequence). The CDR3 has 14 residues.

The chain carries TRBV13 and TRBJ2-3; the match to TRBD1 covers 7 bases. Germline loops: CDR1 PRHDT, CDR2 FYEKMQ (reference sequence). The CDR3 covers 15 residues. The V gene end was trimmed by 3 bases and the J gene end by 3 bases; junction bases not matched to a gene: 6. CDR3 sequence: CASSLTGSPTDTQYF. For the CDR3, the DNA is TGTGCCAGCAGCTTGACAGGGTCCCCGACAGATACGCAGTATTTT. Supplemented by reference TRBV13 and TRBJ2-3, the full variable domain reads AAGVIQSPRHLIKEKRETATLKCYPIPRHDTVYWYQQGPGQDPQFLISFYEKMQSDKGSIPDRFSAQQFSDYHSELNMSSLELGDSALYFCASSLTGSPTDTQYFGPGTRLTVL.

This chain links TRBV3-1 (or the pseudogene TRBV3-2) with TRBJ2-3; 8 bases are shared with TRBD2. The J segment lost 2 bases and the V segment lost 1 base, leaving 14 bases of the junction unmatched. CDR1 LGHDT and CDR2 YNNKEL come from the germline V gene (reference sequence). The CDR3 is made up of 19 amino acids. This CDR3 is CASSQAIIGGGSITDTQYF. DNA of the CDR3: TGTGCCAGCAGCCAAGCCATAATAGGCGGGGGGTCGATCACAGATACGCAGTATTTT.

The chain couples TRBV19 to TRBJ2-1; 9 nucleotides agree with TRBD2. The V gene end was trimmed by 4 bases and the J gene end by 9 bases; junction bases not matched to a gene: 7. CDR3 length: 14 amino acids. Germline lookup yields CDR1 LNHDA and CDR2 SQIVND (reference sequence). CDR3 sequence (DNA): TGTGCCAGTAGTACTAGCGGGGAGGGGGGTGAGCAGTTCTTC. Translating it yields CASSTSGEGGEQFF.